These T cell receptor beta chains were read from a single sample in a study of patients and donors after allogeneic stem cell transplantation. TCRdb re-called the RT-PCR reads with MiXCR, one entry per CDR3 protein. The repertoire has about 960,000 distinct CDR3 sequences, roughly 18% of them found once; the top ten carry around 6%. The source material was blood, either unsorted or a sorted T cell fraction (not recorded which). The source is a human donor who was either an allogeneic HSCT recipient or a stem cell or donor lymphocyte infusion donor (not recorded which). It is not recorded whose cells these are; they may come from a transplant donor. Both conserved end residues are part of each CDR3. The D gene is left open where the match is weak. A row's size may be missing; if present it is once, few, many or a size class.

J | V | size | D | DNA | CDR3
TRBJ2-2 | TRBV20-1 | few | TRBD2 | TGCAGTGCCAAACTAGCGGACACCGGGGAGCTGTTTTTT | CSAKLADTGELFF
TRBJ1-1 | TRBV20-1 | many | . | TGCAGTGCTAACTTCCTCGTTGAAGCTTTCTTT | CSANFLVEAFF
TRBJ1-4 | TRBV20-1 | few | . | TGCAGTGCCTGGCGGTCAACTAATGAAAAACTGTTTTTT | CSAWRSTNEKLFF
TRBJ2-3 | TRBV20-1 | . | . | TGCAGTGCTAGAGATGGGCGGGGACTCACAGATACGCAGTATTTT | CSARDGRGLTDTQYF
TRBJ1-1 | TRBV7-6 | few | . | TGTGCCAGCAGCTTAGGACAGGACTATAACACTGAAGCTTTCTTT | CASSLGQDYNTEAFF
TRBJ2-7 | TRBV20-1 | . | TRBD1 | TGCAGTGCTAGGGGACCCGGGACAGGCGGGCAGTACTTC | CSARGPGTGGQYF
TRBJ1-1 | TRBV12-3/TRBV12-4 | . | . | TGTGCCAGCAGAACATACATGGGCACTGAAGCTTTCTTT | CASRTYMGTEAFF
TRBJ2-1 | TRBV4-2 | . | . | TGTGCCAGCAGCCAACTCCCAAGCAATGAGCAGTTCTTC | CASSQLPSNEQFF
TRBJ2-1 | TRBV12-3/TRBV12-4 | many | TRBD2 | TGTGCCAGCAGCCTCGTGGGGGGGGGCAATGAGCAGTTCTTC | CASSLVGGGNEQFF
TRBJ2-5 | TRBV12-3/TRBV12-4 | few | TRBD2 | TGTGCCAGCAGTCGGACTAGCGGGTTACCTCAAGAGACCCAGTACTTC | CASSRTSGLPQETQYF
TRBJ2-3 | TRBV7-9 | . | . | TGTGCCAGCAGCCCCCCCGACGGGGGAGTCACAGATACGCAGTATTTT | CASSPPDGGVTDTQYF
TRBJ2-1 | TRBV12-3/TRBV12-4 | . | TRBD1 | TGTGCCAGCAGTTCGGACACAGGGGTCAGTGAGCAGTTCTTC | CASSSDTGVSEQFF
TRBJ2-1 | TRBV21-1 | few | . | TGTGCCAGCAGCATGAGAGCATCCAACAATGAGCAGTTCTTC | CASSMRASNNEQFF
TRBJ2-3 | TRBV7-3 | . | TRBD2 | TGTGCCAGCAGCCGGGAGGGAGGGCCGTCAGATACGCAGTATTTT | CASSREGGPSDTQYF
TRBJ1-1 | TRBV7-9 | . | . | TGTGCCACCTGGAGGAGGGACACTGAAGCTTTCTTT | CATWRRDTEAFF
TRBJ2-7 | TRBV5-1 | . | TRBD1 | TGCGCCAGCAGCTTGGAGGACAGGGGGACCTACGAGCAGTACTTC | CASSLEDRGTYEQYF
TRBJ2-1 | TRBV20-1 | few | TRBD2 | TGCAGTGCTAGAGCGACTAGCGGGAGGCAAGGGAATGAGCAGTTCTTC | CSARATSGRQGNEQFF
TRBJ2-1 | TRBV6-2/TRBV6-3 | few | TRBD2 | TGTGCCGGCGGGCGGGGGAGCTCCTACAATGAGCAGTTCTTC | CAGGRGSSYNEQFF
TRBJ2-3 | TRBV6-1 | few | . | TGTGCCAGCACTTCGATCGGGGTTAGCACAGATACGCAGTATTTT | CASTSIGVSTDTQYF
TRBJ2-1 | TRBV6-5 | few | . | TGTGCCAGCAGTTATCTCGGCAATGAGCAGTTCTTC | CASSYLGNEQFF
TRBJ2-1 | TRBV5-1 | . | TRBD2 | TGCGCCAGCAGCGCGAACATAGCGGGGGGGCATTATGAGCAGTTCTTC | CASSANIAGGHYEQFF
TRBJ1-1 | TRBV25-1 | . | . | TGTGCCAGCAGTGGTGGCAGCCCAGCTTTCTTT | CASSGGSPAFF
TRBJ1-3 | TRBV5-6 | . | . | TGTGCCAGCAGCTTGGTAATGGTAGGCCACTCTGGAAACACCATATATTTT | CASSLVMVGHSGNTIYF
TRBJ2-1 | TRBV15 | . | TRBD1 | TGTGCCACCAGCAGAGGTGACGGGACAGTCCACAATGAGCAGTTCTTC | CATSRGDGTVHNEQFF
TRBJ1-2 | TRBV12-3/TRBV12-4 | . | . | TGTGCCAGCAGTTTAGGACGCTATGGCTACACCTTC | CASSLGRYGYTF
TRBJ2-1 | TRBV6-5 | . | TRBD2 | TGTGCCAGCAGTTTTAGCGGGAGCGTTGAGCAGTTCTTC | CASSFSGSVEQFF
TRBJ1-5 | TRBV20-1 | . | TRBD1 | TGCAGTGCTTCCGGACAGGGGACTGCTAGCAATCAGCCCCAGCATTTT | CSASGQGTASNQPQHF
TRBJ1-6 | TRBV7-9 | few | . | TGTGCCAGCAGCCCGAGGGAGGGCTCACCCCTCCACTTT | CASSPREGSPLHF
TRBJ1-3 | TRBV7-6 | . | . | TGTGCCAGCAGCTTAACGGCAGCACTTGGAAACACCATATATTTT | CASSLTAALGNTIYF
TRBJ2-1 | TRBV24-1 | many | . | TGTGCCACCAGTGAGTCGAGGTACAATGAGCAGTTCTTC | CATSESRYNEQFF
TRBJ2-5 | TRBV6-1 | . | . | TGTGCCAGCAGTGAACTGTTAGGAGTCCAAGAGACCCAGTACTTC | CASSELLGVQETQYF
TRBJ2-7 | TRBV20-1 | few | . | TGCAGTGCTAGAGTTACCCGGGACCTGGTTGGCGAGCAGTACTTC | CSARVTRDLVGEQYF
TRBJ2-1 | TRBV4-2 | many | TRBD2 | TGTGCCAGCAGCCCCAGCTGGCTAGCGGGGTTCAATGAGCAGTTCTTC | CASSPSWLAGFNEQFF
TRBJ2-4 | TRBV5-1 | few | . | TGCGCCAGCAGCTCAGGCCCGGGCGGTCTAGCCAAAAACATTCAGTACTTC | CASSSGPGGLAKNIQYF
TRBJ2-1 | TRBV29-1 | . | TRBD2 | TGCAGCGTCACGGCGCGGGGGGGCATTCGAGAGCAGTTCTTC | CSVTARGGIREQFF
TRBJ1-5 | TRBV15 | . | . | TGTGCCACCAGCAGGGAAACCGGGACTGATAGCAATCAGCCCCAGCATTTT | CATSRETGTDSNQPQHF
TRBJ1-3 | TRBV6-1 | few | TRBD1 | TGTGCCAGCAGCTCCGACAGGGCCACCTCTGGAAACACCATATATTTT | CASSSDRATSGNTIYF
TRBJ2-6 | TRBV12-3/TRBV12-4 | few | TRBD1 | TGTGCCAGCCGGACAGGGGCTGGGGCCAACGTCCTGACTTTC | CASRTGAGANVLTF
TRBJ2-7 | TRBV5-1 | . | . | TGCGCCAGCAGCTTGGACCGGGAGTGGGGCGAGCAGTACTTC | CASSLDREWGEQYF
TRBJ1-2 | TRBV29-1 | few | TRBD1 | TGCAGCGTCCAAAACGGACAGGGGGAGGGCTACACCTTC | CSVQNGQGEGYTF
TRBJ1-2 | TRBV20-1 | few | . | TGCAGTGCTCTGACCTGGGATGGCTACACCTTC | CSALTWDGYTF
TRBJ2-3 | TRBV2 | . | TRBD2 | TGTGCCAGCAGTGACTTGAATCGACTAGCGGGAGACTGGGACACAGATACGCAGTATTTT | CASSDLNRLAGDWDTDTQYF
TRBJ2-7 | TRBV4-3 | . | . | TGCGCCAGCAGCCAAGATCTAGGGACACTCTCCTACGAGCAGTACTTC | CASSQDLGTLSYEQYF
TRBJ2-3 | TRBV18 | few | . | TGTGCCAGCTCAGGTTTCACAGATACGCAGTATTTT | CASSGFTDTQYF
TRBJ1-3 | TRBV2 | . | . | TGTGCCAGGGCGGTTCCCGGGGCGAACACCATATATTTT | CARAVPGANTIYF
TRBJ1-1 | TRBV7-3 | . | TRBD1 | TGTGCCAGCAGCCCACAGGGGGGAGCGGATGAAGCTTTCTTT | CASSPQGGADEAFF
TRBJ2-7 | TRBV4-1 | few | . | TGCGCCAGCAGCCAAGGGGACACTTCACCCAGCTCCTACGAGCAGTACTTC | CASSQGDTSPSSYEQYF
TRBJ1-2 | TRBV7-2 | . | . | TGTGCCAGCAGCACTAGGGACGGGCGAGGCTACACCTTC | CASSTRDGRGYTF
TRBJ2-7 | TRBV6-1 | . | . | TGTGCCAGCACCGACGAGAGGGTTGGGGACGAGCAGTACTTC | CASTDERVGDEQYF
TRBJ2-2 | TRBV20-1 | few | TRBD1 | TGCAGTGCCGTTACAGGGGGCGCATTGGGGGAGCTGTTTTTT | CSAVTGGALGELFF
TRBJ1-5 | TRBV12-3/TRBV12-4 | . | . | TGTGCCAGCGTCAGGGGAAGTGATATGTACAATCAGCCCCAGCATTTT | CASVRGSDMYNQPQHF
TRBJ2-1 | TRBV5-1 | . | TRBD2 | TGCGCCAGCAGCCCCGGTGGACTAGCGGGAGGCCCTGAGCAGTTCTTC | CASSPGGLAGGPEQFF
TRBJ1-2 | TRBV12-3/TRBV12-4 | . | . | TGTGCCAGCAGGCGGGGGACGGAGCACCTCTATGGCTACACCTTC | CASRRGTEHLYGYTF